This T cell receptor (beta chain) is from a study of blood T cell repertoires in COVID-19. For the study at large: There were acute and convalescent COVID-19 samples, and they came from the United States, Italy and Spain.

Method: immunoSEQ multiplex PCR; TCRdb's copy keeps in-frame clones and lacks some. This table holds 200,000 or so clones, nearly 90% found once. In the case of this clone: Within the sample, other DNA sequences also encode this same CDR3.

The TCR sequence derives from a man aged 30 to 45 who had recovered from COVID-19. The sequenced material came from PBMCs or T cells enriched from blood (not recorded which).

The CDR3, as DNA: TGTGCCAGCAGTTTCTCGGGTCAGCCCCAGCATTTT. Protein product: CASSFSGQPQHF. The chain combines TRBV28 with TRBJ1-5, with D unresolved. There are 12 residues in the CDR3. Germline values: CDR1 MDHEN, CDR2 SYDVKM. Trimming stripped 3 bases from V and 6 bases from J, with 6 bases between. Based on the CDR3 plus reference TRBV28 and TRBJ1-5, the full variable domain is DVKVTQSSRYLVKRTGEKVFLECVQDMDHENMFWYRQDPGLGLRLIYFSYDVKMKEKGDIPEGYSVSREKKERFSLILESASTNQTSMYLCASSFSGQPQHFGDGTRLSIL.